Given below is one TCR beta chain in context. Germline assignment: CDR1 MNHEY and CDR2 SVGEGT. V shed 1 base and J 5 bases; nucleotides not matched to a gene: 2. The CDR3 contains 13 residues. This entry comes from a study of early T cells in non-severe SARS-CoV-2 infection. Looking at the study overall: Sequencing of unsorted whole blood was done on bulk RNA, leaving chains unpaired.

Individual cDNA molecules each received unique molecular identifiers attached to them. Using its own MiXCR run on the 5' RACE reads, TCRdb lists one record per CDR3 protein. The repertoire consists of under 85,000 distinct CDR3 sequences, with about an eighth occurring once and the leading ten covering around 6%. The chain couples TRBV6-2 or TRBV6-3 to TRBJ2-7, with 7 positions matching TRBD1. This TCR was recovered from an adult who was a healthcare worker with PCR-confirmed SARS-CoV-2 infection or an uninfected control (not recorded which). The sample here was whole blood, taken at baseline. This CDR3 is CASSYFGQDEQYF. CDR3 DNA: TGTGCCAGCAGTTACTTTGGACAGGACGAGCAGTACTTC.